The 31 T cell receptor beta chains listed next were all sequenced from one sample in a study of shared clonotypes between healthy human individuals. This table comes from immunoSEQ multiplex PCR, and its TCRdb copy is limited to in-frame clones, with some not included. Of some 2.3 million clones detected, 80% to 95% appear once; the ten largest clones hold 0.35% to 0.45%. The sequencing input was naive CD4+ T cells from PBMCs. Subset defined: CD45RA+ positively selected. These receptors were collected from a young man in good health. Some clones in this sample may be carry-over from other donors' samples.

V gene TRBV27 combines with J gene TRBJ2-7; D may correspond to TRBD1 or TRBD2 (6 bases each). Germline loops: CDR1 MNHEY, CDR2 SMNVEV (reference sequence). The CDR3 contains 13 residues. V was clipped by 6 bases and J by 7 bases, with 16 bases between them. The CDR3 coding sequence is TGTGCCAGCAGCGATAGTCGAGGGGGGGAGCAGTACTTC. Its translation is CASSDSRGGEQYF.

This clone was picked up one time. The chain has TRBV10-1 and TRBJ1-1; no definite D call. The CDR3 has 15 amino acids. The V end was cut by 7 bases, the J end by 2 bases, with 17 bases between. CDR1 WNHNN and CDR2 SYGVQD come from the germline V gene (reference sequence). The CDR3 protein is CASIVQKKPNTEAFF. Here the CDR3 DNA reads TGCGCCAGCATAGTACAAAAAAAACCTAACACTGAAGCTTTCTTT.

This clone has only one observation. This chain connects TRBV5-1 to TRBJ2-7; a weak D match, TRBD1 (6 bases). The CDR3 covers 14 residues. Per germline, CDR1 SGHRS and CDR2 YFSETQ. V lost 2 bases to trimming and J lost 5 bases, with 14 bases between them. CDR3 coding DNA: TGCGCCAGCAGCTTTAGGACAGAGGATGACGAGCAGTACTTC. This gives the protein CASSFRTEDDEQYF.

The rearrangement links TRBV7-3 to TRBJ2-3; 12 bases match TRBD2. V shed 4 bases, J shed 2 bases, and the junction held 10 bases outside the gene matches. Germline V gene sequence: CDR1 SGHTA, CDR2 FQGTGA. This CDR3 is built from 18 residues. The CDR3 spells CASSSGTSGPRYTDTQYF. The CDR3 DNA reads as TGTGCCAGCAGCTCCGGGACTAGCGGGCCTCGCTACACAGATACGCAGTATTTT.

The chain uses TRBV28 and TRBJ1-1, with a tentative D call TRBD1 (5 bases). Germline CDR1 and CDR2: MDHEN and SYDVKM. This CDR3 spans 15 amino acids. The V gene lost 4 bases and the J gene lost 5 bases, with 17 bases spanning the gap. CDR3 nucleotides: TGTGCCAGCAGTTCTAAGCCCTGGGGGGTTACTGAAGCTTTCTTT. Translation: CASSSKPWGVTEAFF.

This clone was counted a single time. The chain carries TRBV6-1 and TRBJ2-5; D is unclear. CDR1 MNHNS and CDR2 SASEGT come from the germline V gene. Trimming shortened V by 2 bases and J by 5 bases, and 12 bases separated the two germline ends. This CDR3 comprises 14 residues. The CDR3 region has the DNA TGTGCCAGCAGTGAACAGCCCTTCGGGGAGACCCAGTACTTC. Its translation is CASSEQPFGETQYF.

This clone was picked up one time. The rearrangement uses TRBV2 and TRBJ2-5; 10 nucleotides match TRBD1. The CDR3 is 15 residues long. V lost 6 bases to trimming and J lost 5 bases; unmatched junction nucleotides: 9. Germline lookup yields CDR1 SNHLY and CDR2 FYNNEI. In DNA form, the CDR3 reads TGTGCCAGCAGCTACGACAGGGGGCCCGTGGAGACCCAGTACTTC. Encoded protein: CASSYDRGPVETQYF.

V and J are TRBV5-6 and TRBJ2-5, with TRBD2 identical over 8 bases. The ends lost 0 bases at V and 1 base at J; junction bases unmatched: 2. The CDR3 is 15 amino acids. Germline loops: CDR1 SGHDT, CDR2 YYEEEE. The CDR3 loop reads CASSLASGSQETQYF. In DNA form, the CDR3 reads TGTGCCAGCAGCTTGGCCAGCGGGAGCCAAGAGACCCAGTACTTC. Complete variable domain (other parts from reference TRBV5-6 and TRBJ2-5): DAGVTQSPTHLIKTRGQQVTLRCSPKSGHDTVSWYQQALGQGPQFIFQYYEEEERQRGNFPDRFSGHQFPNYSSELNVNALLLGDSALYLCASSLASGSQETQYFGPGTRLLVL.

This clone appeared a single time. The V and J genes are TRBV19 and TRBJ1-1, with D possibly matching TRBD1 (5 bases). CDR3 length equals 15 residues. The V and J ends lost 9 bases and 5 bases respectively, with 22 bases between them. Looked up from germline, CDR1 is LNHDA and CDR2 is SQIVND (reference sequence). CDR3: CASRGTGATGTEAFF. The CDR3, as DNA: TGTGCCAGCCGAGGGACTGGGGCGACTGGTACTGAAGCTTTCTTT.

The chain uses TRBV11-2 and TRBJ2-1; D remains ambiguous. The V end was cut by 2 bases, the J end by 8 bases, with 10 bases between. The CDR3 contains 13 residues. The germline V gene has CDR1 SGHAT and CDR2 FQNNGV. The CDR3 sequence is CASSLRHMDEQFF. CDR3 DNA sequence: TGTGCCAGCAGCTTAAGGCACATGGATGAGCAGTTCTTC.

A remark on this clone: The junction differs from germline at one of its ends, possibly a read error. V and J are TRBV5-1 and TRBJ2-2, with TRBD1 matching over 10 bases. Per germline, CDR1 SGHRS and CDR2 YFSETQ. This CDR3 is built from 16 residues. This chain's CDR3 is CASRLGDRGRTGELFF. The CDR3, as DNA: TGCGCCAGCAGATTGGGGGACAGGGGACGCACCGGGGAGCTGTTTTTT.

The gene calls are TRBV7-6 and TRBJ2-2; D uncertain. V lost 0 bases to trimming and J lost 7 bases, with 9 bases between them. CDR1 SGHVS and CDR2 FNYEAQ come from the germline V gene. This CDR3 has 14 residues. The CDR3 nucleotides read TGTGCCAGCAGCTTAGCGACAAGTGGCGGGGAGCTGTTTTTT. It specifies CASSLATSGGELFF.

J is TRBJ2-1 and V is TRBV18; TRBD1 matches at 7 bases. Looked up from germline, CDR1 is KGHSH and CDR2 is LQKENI. V trimming: 3 bases; J trimming: 8 bases; junction bases outside the gene matches: 7. This CDR3 is built from 14 residues. The CDR3 DNA is TGTGCCAGCTCACCCCCAGGGGGTGCGGATGAGCAGTTCTTC. This gives the protein CASSPPGGADEQFF. Together with reference TRBV18 and TRBJ2-1, the CDR3 gives the full variable domain: NAGVMQNPRHLVRRRGQEARLRCSPMKGHSHVYWYRQLPEEGLKFMVYLQKENIIDESGMPKERFSAEFPKEGPSILRIQQVVRGDSAAYFCASSPPGGADEQFFGPGTRLTVL.

This chain uses TRBV28 with TRBJ1-2, with 7 nucleotides matching TRBD1. The CDR3 is 14 residues long. The V gene end was trimmed by 4 bases and the J gene end by 6 bases; junction bases not matched to a gene: 8. Germline V lookup: CDR1 MDHEN, CDR2 SYDVKM. CDR3 residues: CASSSRQGRHGYTF. CDR3 in DNA: TGTGCCAGCAGTTCCCGACAGGGCAGACATGGCTACACCTTC.

J is TRBJ1-5 and V is TRBV4-1; D unclear. Trimming left V 1 base short and J 5 bases short, with 9 bases between. The CDR3 loop spans 14 amino acids. Germline V gives CDR1 MGHRA, CDR2 YSYEKL. The CDR3 nucleotides read TGCGCCAGCAGCCAAGCCGCCGGCGATCAGCCCCAGCATTTT. This sequence encodes CASSQAAGDQPQHF.

In nucleotides, the CDR3 is TGTGCCAGCAGCGAAGGGGCAGGGGACTACAATGAGCAGTTCTTC. This encodes CASSEGAGDYNEQFF. J is TRBJ2-1 and V is TRBV11-2; D may be TRBD1 (6 bases). The V gene lost 5 bases and the J gene lost 3 bases, with 14 bases spanning the gap. The V gene's germline CDR1 is SGHAT and CDR2 FQNNGV. The CDR3 runs 15 residues.

Concerning this clone itself: Other DNA sequences in this specimen translate into the identical CDR3. The genes are TRBV18 and TRBJ2-5; TRBD1 might be the D (6 bases). Germline loops: CDR1 KGHSH, CDR2 LQKENI. The CDR3 covers 13 residues. Trimming shortened V by 2 bases and J by 5 bases, and 9 bases separated the two germline ends. CDR3 sequence (DNA): TGTGCCAGCTCACCAAGGGGGTCGGAGACCCAGTACTTC. This gives the protein CASSPRGSETQYF. Looking up the rest from reference TRBV18 and TRBJ2-5 gives the full variable domain: NAGVMQNPRHLVRRRGQEARLRCSPMKGHSHVYWYRQLPEEGLKFMVYLQKENIIDESGMPKERFSAEFPKEGPSILRIQQVVRGDSAAYFCASSPRGSETQYFGPGTRLLVL.

The chain recombines TRBV27 with TRBJ2-5; TRBD1 might be the D (5 bases). With 2 bases removed from V and 7 bases from J, the gap between germline ends came to 14 bases. This CDR3 is built from 14 residues. Germline loops: CDR1 MNHEY, CDR2 SMNVEV (reference sequence). The CDR3 protein is CASSLIPLRGTQYF. Here the CDR3 DNA reads TGTGCCAGCAGTTTAATCCCCCTAAGGGGGACCCAGTACTTC.

The CDR3 loop is CAISTGSSYDEQYF. The CDR3 DNA follows: TGTGCCATCAGTACAGGATCATCCTACGACGAGCAGTACTTC. This sequence joins TRBV10-3 and TRBJ2-7; weak D call: TRBD1 (5 bases). Trimming left V 5 bases short and J 5 bases short, with 16 bases between. Per germline, CDR1 ENHRY and CDR2 SYGVKD. This CDR3 is 14 amino acids long.

V and J are TRBV18 and TRBJ1-2, with 9 bases identical to TRBD1. The length of the CDR3 is 15 residues. Germline V lookup: CDR1 KGHSH, CDR2 LQKENI. The ends lost 4 bases at V and 4 bases at J; junction bases unmatched: 7. CDR3 loop: CASSRGDRGSYGYTF. CDR3 sequence (DNA): TGTGCCAGCTCACGTGGAGACAGGGGGAGCTATGGCTACACCTTC.

As regards this clone: Other DNA sequences in this specimen translate into the identical CDR3. The rearrangement joins TRBV9 to TRBJ2-7, with a weak D call TRBD1 (6 bases). Germline CDR1 SGDLS, CDR2 YYNGEE. V was trimmed by 0 bases and J by 2 bases, leaving 6 bases between them. The CDR3 is 13 amino acids. CDR3 bases: TGTGCCAGCAGCGTAGGGACAGCCTACGAGCAGTACTTC. Encoded protein: CASSVGTAYEQYF.

With respect to this clone: This sample also contains other DNA sequences that code for the same CDR3. The chain is built from TRBV7-9 and TRBJ1-2, with unresolved D. CDR3 length equals 13 residues. Germline V gene lookup returns CDR1 SEHNR and CDR2 FQNEAQ (reference sequence). V was trimmed by 3 bases and J by 2 bases, leaving 7 bases between them. The CDR3 sequence is CASSLDGNYGYTF. In DNA form, the CDR3 reads TGTGCCAGCAGCTTGGACGGAAACTATGGCTACACCTTC.

This clone has just a few counts. This chain uses TRBV10-3 with TRBJ1-1, with 8 bases that match TRBD1. Germline V gene data show CDR1 as ENHRY and CDR2 as SYGVKD. The trim removed 4 bases at V and 1 base at J, leaving 5 bases unmatched. The CDR3 extends over 15 amino acids. CDR3 sequence reads: CAISGHGQGNTEAFF. CDR3 nucleotide sequence: TGTGCCATCAGTGGTCATGGACAGGGGAACACTGAAGCTTTCTTT.

To note about this clone: The sample has other DNA sequences that encode this CDR3 too. J is TRBJ1-1 and V is TRBV11-2, with TRBD1 as a possible D gene (5 bases). Germline V gene data show CDR1 as SGHAT and CDR2 as FQNNGV. V was shortened by 1 base and J by 1 base, with 7 bases between the two germline ends. The CDR3 spans 14 residues. The CDR3 region has the DNA TGTGCCAGCAGCTTAGTCGGGGGGAACACTGAAGCTTTCTTT. Residues: CASSLVGGNTEAFF. The variable domain in full, with the rest retrieved from reference TRBV11-2 and TRBJ1-1, is EAGVAQSPRYKIIEKRQSVAFWCNPISGHATLYWYQQILGQGPKLLIQFQNNGVVDDSQLPKDRFSAERLKGVDSTLKIQPAKLEDSAVYLCASSLVGGNTEAFFGQGTRLTVV.

This sequence joins TRBV5-4 and TRBJ2-1; D is ambiguous. The V and J ends lost 1 base and 6 bases respectively, with 17 bases between them. The CDR3 extends over 16 amino acids. Per the germline V gene, CDR1 is SGHNT and CDR2 is YYREEE (reference sequence). In DNA, the CDR3 is TGTGCCAGCAGCTTGAATCGGCAGTTGGTCGGCAATGAGCAGTTCTTC. Translated, it gives CASSLNRQLVGNEQFF. The whole variable domain, filled in from reference TRBV5-4 and TRBJ2-1, reads ETGVTQSPTHLIKTRGQQVTLRCSSQSGHNTVSWYQQALGQGPQFIFQYYREEENGRGNFPPRFSGLQFPNYSSELNVNALELDDSALYLCASSLNRQLVGNEQFFGPGTRLTVL.

V gene TRBV5-4 combines with J gene TRBJ1-3; D uncertain. The CDR3 has 15 amino acids. V lost 5 bases to trimming and J lost 0 bases, with 12 bases between them. CDR1 and CDR2 from the germline V gene are SGHNT and YYREEE (reference sequence). The CDR3 is CASRPGPRSGNTIYF. The CDR3 region has the DNA TGTGCCAGCAGACCCGGGCCCCGCTCTGGAAACACCATATATTTT. Full variable domain (missing parts from reference TRBV5-4 and TRBJ1-3): ETGVTQSPTHLIKTRGQQVTLRCSSQSGHNTVSWYQQALGQGPQFIFQYYREEENGRGNFPPRFSGLQFPNYSSELNVNALELDDSALYLCASRPGPRSGNTIYFGEGSWLTVV.

This chain connects TRBV6-5 to TRBJ2-1; 12 nucleotides agree with TRBD2. This CDR3 is 15 amino acids long. Germline-derived CDR1 and CDR2 are MNHEY and SVGAGI. Trimming cost V 6 bases and J 9 bases; bases outside gene matches: 9. The CDR3 protein is CASSQLAGGVLEQFF. The CDR3 nucleotides are TGTGCCAGCAGCCAACTAGCGGGAGGTGTCCTTGAGCAGTTCTTC.

This chain connects TRBV7-2 to TRBJ2-7, with D hard to call. The V gene lost 6 bases and the J gene lost 5 bases, with 14 bases spanning the gap. Germline CDR1 and CDR2: SGHTA and FQGNSA. This CDR3 contains 13 residues. In DNA, the CDR3 is TGTGCCAGCAGAGACCGACCCGTGAACGAGCAGTACTTC. Translating gives CASRDRPVNEQYF.

The chain recombines TRBV19 with TRBJ2-7; tentatively, D is TRBD1 (7 bases). The V end lost 5 bases, the J end lost 2 bases, and 10 bases lay between the germline ends. The germline CDR1 and CDR2 sequences are LNHDA and SQIVND (reference sequence). CDR3 size: 13 residues. In DNA form, the CDR3 reads TGTGCCAGTAGTGCGGGACAGCCCTACGAGCAGTACTTC. Translated: CASSAGQPYEQYF. Filled out from reference TRBV19 and TRBJ2-7, the complete variable domain reads DGGITQSPKYLFRKEGQNVTLSCEQNLNHDAMYWYRQDPGQGLRLIYYSQIVNDFQKGDIAEGYSVSREKKESFPLTVTSAQKNPTAFYLCASSAGQPYEQYFGPGTRLTVT.

J is TRBJ1-1 and V is TRBV15; D is unclear. V shed 5 bases and J shed 7 bases, with 20 bases lying between them. CDR1 LNHNV and CDR2 YYDKDF come from the germline V gene (reference sequence). The CDR3 is 15 residues long. The CDR3 sequence: CATSPIGVKRGEAFF. CDR3 in DNA: TGTGCCACCAGCCCCATCGGGGTTAAGCGGGGTGAAGCTTTCTTT. Supplemented by reference TRBV15 and TRBJ1-1, the full variable domain reads DAMVIQNPRYQVTQFGKPVTLSCSQTLNHNVMYWYQQKSSQAPKLLFHYYDKDFNNEADTPDNFQSRRPNTSFCFLDIRSPGLGDTAMYLCATSPIGVKRGEAFFGQGTRLTVV.

In its sample, this clone was seen a few times. CDR3 region: CASSLGGSGTEAFF. CDR3 nucleotides: TGTGCCAGCAGCTTAGGAGGGTCTGGCACTGAAGCTTTCTTT. The chain couples TRBV7-9 to TRBJ1-1; D is ambiguous. The V gene's germline CDR1 is SEHNR and CDR2 FQNEAQ (reference sequence). The V end was cut by 1 base, the J end by 4 bases, with 10 bases between. The CDR3 length is 14 residues.